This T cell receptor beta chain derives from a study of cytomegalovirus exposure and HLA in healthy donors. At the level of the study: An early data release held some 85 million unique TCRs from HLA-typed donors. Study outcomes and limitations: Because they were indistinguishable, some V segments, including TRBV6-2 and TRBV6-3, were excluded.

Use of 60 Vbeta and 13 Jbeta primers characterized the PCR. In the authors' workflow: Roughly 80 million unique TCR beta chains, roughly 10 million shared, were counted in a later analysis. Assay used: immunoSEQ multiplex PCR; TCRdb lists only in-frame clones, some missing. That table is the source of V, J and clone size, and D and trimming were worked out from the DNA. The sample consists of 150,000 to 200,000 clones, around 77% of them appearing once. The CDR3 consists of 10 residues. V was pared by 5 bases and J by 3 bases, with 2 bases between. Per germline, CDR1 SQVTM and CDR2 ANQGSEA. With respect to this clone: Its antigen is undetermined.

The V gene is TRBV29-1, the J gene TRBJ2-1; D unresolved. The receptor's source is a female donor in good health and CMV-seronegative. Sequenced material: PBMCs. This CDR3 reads CSVYYNEQFF. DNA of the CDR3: TGCAGCGTTTACTACAATGAGCAGTTCTTC.